The sample holds many counts of the clone carrying this TCR beta chain. The antigen is undetermined. These data originate in a study of read filtering for tumor transcriptome and immune sequencing. The V end was cut by 4 bases, the J end by 7 bases, with 18 bases between. There are 15 residues in the CDR3. The germline CDR1 and CDR2 sequences are SGHRS and YFSETQ. This library used 300 to 450 ng RNA and molecular barcoded adaptors spanning alpha/delta and beta/gamma chains. TCRdb recomputed calls from the reads with MiXCR, one row per CDR3 protein. The sample lists about 63,000 distinct CDR3 sequences, roughly 14% occurring once. Study outcomes and limitations: Sorted CD138-negative bone marrow cells were not purified T cells.

The TCR originated in a donor aged 40 or older with multiple myeloma. The chain carries TRBV5-1 and TRBJ2-1, with a possible D match to TRBD2 (6 bases). Sample: a population of CD138-negative cells sorted from bone marrow. The CDR3 loop reads CASSTSGLSGNEQFF. CDR3 nucleotides: TGCGCCAGCAGCACCAGCGGGCTGTCCGGTAATGAGCAGTTCTTC.